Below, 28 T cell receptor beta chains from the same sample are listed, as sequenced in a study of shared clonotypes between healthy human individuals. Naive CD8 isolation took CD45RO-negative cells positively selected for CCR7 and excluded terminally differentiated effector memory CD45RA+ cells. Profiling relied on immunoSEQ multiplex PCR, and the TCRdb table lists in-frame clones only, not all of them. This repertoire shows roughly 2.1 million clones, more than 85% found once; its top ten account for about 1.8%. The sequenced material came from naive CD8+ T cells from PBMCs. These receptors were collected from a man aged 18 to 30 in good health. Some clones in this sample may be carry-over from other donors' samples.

In DNA, the CDR3 is TGCGCCAGCAGCTTAAATATTTACTCTGGGGCCAACGTCCTGACTTTC. Amino acid sequence: CASSLNIYSGANVLTF. The chain uses TRBV5-1 and TRBJ2-6, with D uncertain. The CDR3 extends over 16 amino acids. With 2 bases removed from V and 0 bases from J, the gap between germline ends came to 9 bases. Looked up from germline, CDR1 is SGHRS and CDR2 is YFSETQ. The full variable domain, its missing parts supplied by reference TRBV5-1 and TRBJ2-6, is KAGVTQTPRYLIKTRGQQVTLSCSPISGHRSVSWYQQTPGQGLQFLFEYFSETQRNKGNFPGRFSGRQFSNSRSEMNVSTLELGDSALYLCASSLNIYSGANVLTFGAGSRLTVL.

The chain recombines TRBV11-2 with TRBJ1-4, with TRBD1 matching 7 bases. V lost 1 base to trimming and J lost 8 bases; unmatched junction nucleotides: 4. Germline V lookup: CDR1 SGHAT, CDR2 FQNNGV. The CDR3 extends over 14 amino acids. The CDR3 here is CASSLGQGAEKLFF. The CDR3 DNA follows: TGTGCCAGCAGCTTAGGACAGGGAGCGGAAAAACTGTTTTTT. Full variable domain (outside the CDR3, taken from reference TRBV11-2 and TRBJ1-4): EAGVAQSPRYKIIEKRQSVAFWCNPISGHATLYWYQQILGQGPKLLIQFQNNGVVDDSQLPKDRFSAERLKGVDSTLKIQPAKLEDSAVYLCASSLGQGAEKLFFGSGTQLSVL.

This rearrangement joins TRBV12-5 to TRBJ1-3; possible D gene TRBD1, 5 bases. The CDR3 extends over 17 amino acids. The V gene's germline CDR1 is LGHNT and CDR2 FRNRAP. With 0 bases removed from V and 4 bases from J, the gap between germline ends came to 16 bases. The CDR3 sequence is CASGLVLRAGFGNTIYF. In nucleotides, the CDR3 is TGTGCTAGTGGTTTGGTACTTCGTGCAGGGTTCGGAAACACCATATATTTT.

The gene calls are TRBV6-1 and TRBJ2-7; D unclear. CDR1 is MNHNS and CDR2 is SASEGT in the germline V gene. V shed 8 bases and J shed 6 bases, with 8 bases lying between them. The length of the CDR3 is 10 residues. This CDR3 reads CASRRVEQYF. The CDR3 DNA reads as TGTGCCAGCCGAAGGGTCGAGCAGTACTTC.

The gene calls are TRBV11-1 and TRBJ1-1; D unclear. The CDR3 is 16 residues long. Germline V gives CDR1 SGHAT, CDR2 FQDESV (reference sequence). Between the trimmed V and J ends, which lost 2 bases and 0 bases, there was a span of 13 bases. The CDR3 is CASSLFGEGVNTEAFF. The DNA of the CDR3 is TGTGCCAGCAGCTTATTCGGGGAAGGCGTGAACACTGAAGCTTTCTTT.

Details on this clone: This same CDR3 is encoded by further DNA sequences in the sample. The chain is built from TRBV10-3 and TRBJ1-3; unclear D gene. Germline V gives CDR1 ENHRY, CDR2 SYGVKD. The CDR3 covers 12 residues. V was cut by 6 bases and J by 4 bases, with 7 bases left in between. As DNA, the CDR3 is TGTGCCATCAGCCCCAGCGGAAACACCATATATTTT. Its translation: CAISPSGNTIYF.

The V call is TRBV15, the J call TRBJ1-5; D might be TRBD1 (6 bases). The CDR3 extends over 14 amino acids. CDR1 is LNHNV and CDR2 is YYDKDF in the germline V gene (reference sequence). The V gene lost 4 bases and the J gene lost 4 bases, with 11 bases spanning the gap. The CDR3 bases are TGTGCCACCAGCAAAATACAGGGAAATCAGCCCCAGCATTTT. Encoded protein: CATSKIQGNQPQHF.

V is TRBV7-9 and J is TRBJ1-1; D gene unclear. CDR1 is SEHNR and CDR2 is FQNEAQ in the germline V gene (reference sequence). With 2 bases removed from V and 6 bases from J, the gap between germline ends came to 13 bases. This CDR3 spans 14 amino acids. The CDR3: CASSLSEVGAEAFF. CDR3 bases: TGTGCCAGCAGCTTATCCGAGGTTGGGGCTGAAGCTTTCTTT. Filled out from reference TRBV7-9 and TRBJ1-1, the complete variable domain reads DTGVSQNPRHKITKRGQNVTFRCDPISEHNRLYWYRQTLGQGPEFLTYFQNEAQLEKSRLLSDRFSAERPKGSFSTLEIQRTEQGDSAMYLCASSLSEVGAEAFFGQGTRLTVV.

The CDR3 bases are TGCGCCAGCAGCCATACACAGGGAGGGGCGGGGGAGCAGTACTTC. Protein product: CASSHTQGGAGEQYF. This rearrangement joins TRBV4-1 to TRBJ2-7; D is possibly TRBD2 (7 bases). Germline loops: CDR1 MGHRA, CDR2 YSYEKL. The V gene lost 3 bases and the J gene lost 7 bases, with 19 bases spanning the gap. This CDR3 spans 15 amino acids.

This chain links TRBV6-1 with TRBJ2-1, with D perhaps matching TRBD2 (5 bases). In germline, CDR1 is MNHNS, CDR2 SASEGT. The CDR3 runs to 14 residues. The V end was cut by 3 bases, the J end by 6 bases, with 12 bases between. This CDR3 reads CASSERGFGNEQFF. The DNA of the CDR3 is TGTGCCAGCAGTGAGAGAGGGTTCGGCAATGAGCAGTTCTTC.

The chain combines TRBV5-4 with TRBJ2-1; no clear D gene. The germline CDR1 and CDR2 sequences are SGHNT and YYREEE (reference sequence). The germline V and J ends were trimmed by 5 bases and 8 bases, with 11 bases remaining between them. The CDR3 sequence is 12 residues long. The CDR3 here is CASSLRVHEQFF. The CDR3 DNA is TGTGCCAGCAGTCTAAGAGTCCATGAGCAGTTCTTC.

In nucleotides, the CDR3 is TGCAGCGTGGAATACCGGGACGGACAAGAGACCCAGTACTTC. This gives the protein CSVEYRDGQETQYF. The chain recombines TRBV29-1 with TRBJ2-5; D tentatively fits TRBD1 or TRBD2 (5 bases each). Germline loops: CDR1 SQVTM, CDR2 ANQGSEA. There are 14 residues in the CDR3. Deletions cut 6 bases from V and 2 bases from J, with 16 bases between.

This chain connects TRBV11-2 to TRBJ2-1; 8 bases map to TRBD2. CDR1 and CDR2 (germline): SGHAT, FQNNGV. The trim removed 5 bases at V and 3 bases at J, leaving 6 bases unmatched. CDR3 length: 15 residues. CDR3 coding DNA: TGTGCCAGCAGCACCTCTAGCGGGCACTACAATGAGCAGTTCTTC. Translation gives CASSTSSGHYNEQFF.

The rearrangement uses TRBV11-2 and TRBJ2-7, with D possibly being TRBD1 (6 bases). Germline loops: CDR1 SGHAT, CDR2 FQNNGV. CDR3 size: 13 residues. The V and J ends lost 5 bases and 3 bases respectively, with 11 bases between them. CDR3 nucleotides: TGTGCCAGCAGCCCCCGACAGGACTACGAGCAGTACTTC. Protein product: CASSPRQDYEQYF.

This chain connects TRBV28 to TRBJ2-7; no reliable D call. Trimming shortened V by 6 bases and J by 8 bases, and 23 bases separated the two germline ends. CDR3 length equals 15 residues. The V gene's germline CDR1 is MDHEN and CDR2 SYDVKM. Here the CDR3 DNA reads TGTGCCAGCAGAAAACCCGGACGCCTGCCTCACCAGCAGTACTTC. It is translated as CASRKPGRLPHQQYF. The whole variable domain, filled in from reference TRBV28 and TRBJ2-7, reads DVKVTQSSRYLVKRTGEKVFLECVQDMDHENMFWYRQDPGLGLRLIYFSYDVKMKEKGDIPEGYSVSREKKERFSLILESASTNQTSMYLCASRKPGRLPHQQYFGPGTRLTVT.

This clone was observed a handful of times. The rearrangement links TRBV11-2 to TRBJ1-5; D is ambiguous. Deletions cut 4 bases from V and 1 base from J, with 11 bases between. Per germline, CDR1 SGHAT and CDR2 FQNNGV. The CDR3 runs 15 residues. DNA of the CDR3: TGTGCCAGCAGCTCGGGGTGGGGAAGCAATCAGCCCCAGCATTTT. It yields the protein CASSSGWGSNQPQHF.

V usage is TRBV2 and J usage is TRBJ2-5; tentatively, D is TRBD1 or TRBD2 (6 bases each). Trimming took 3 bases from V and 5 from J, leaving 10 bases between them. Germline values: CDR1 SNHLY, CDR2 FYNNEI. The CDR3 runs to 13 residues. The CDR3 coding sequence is TGTGCCAGCAGTGACACAGGGAGGGAGACCCAGTACTTC. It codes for CASSDTGRETQYF.

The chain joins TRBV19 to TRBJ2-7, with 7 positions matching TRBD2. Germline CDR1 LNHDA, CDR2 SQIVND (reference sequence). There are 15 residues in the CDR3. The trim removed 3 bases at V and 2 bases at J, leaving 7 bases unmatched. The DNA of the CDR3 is TGTGCCAGTAGTATGGGGGGGAGGGCCCCCTACGAGCAGTACTTC. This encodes CASSMGGRAPYEQYF.

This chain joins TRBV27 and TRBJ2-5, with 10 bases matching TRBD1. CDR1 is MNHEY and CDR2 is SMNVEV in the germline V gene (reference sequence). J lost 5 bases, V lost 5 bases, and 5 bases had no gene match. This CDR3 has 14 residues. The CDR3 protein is CASSPRQGAETQYF. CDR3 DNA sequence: TGTGCCAGCAGTCCAAGACAGGGGGCGGAGACCCAGTACTTC.

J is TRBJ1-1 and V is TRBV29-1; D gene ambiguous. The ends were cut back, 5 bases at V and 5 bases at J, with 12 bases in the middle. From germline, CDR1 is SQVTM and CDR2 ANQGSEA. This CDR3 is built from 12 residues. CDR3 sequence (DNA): TGCAGCGTTTTGCTCCCACGGACTGAAGCTTTCTTT. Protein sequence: CSVLLPRTEAFF. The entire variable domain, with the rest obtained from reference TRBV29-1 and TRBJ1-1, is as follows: SAVISQKPSRDICQRGTSLTIQCQVDSQVTMMFWYRQQPGQSLTLIATANQGSEATYESGFVIDKFPISRPNLTFSTLTVSNMSPEDSSIYLCSVLLPRTEAFFGQGTRLTVV.

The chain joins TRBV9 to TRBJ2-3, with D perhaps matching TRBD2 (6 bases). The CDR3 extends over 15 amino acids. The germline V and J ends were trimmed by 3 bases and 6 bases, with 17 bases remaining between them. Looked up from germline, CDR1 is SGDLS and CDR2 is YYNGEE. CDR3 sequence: CASSEGGVVSDTQYF. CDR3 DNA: TGTGCCAGCAGCGAGGGCGGGGTAGTTTCGGATACGCAGTATTTT.

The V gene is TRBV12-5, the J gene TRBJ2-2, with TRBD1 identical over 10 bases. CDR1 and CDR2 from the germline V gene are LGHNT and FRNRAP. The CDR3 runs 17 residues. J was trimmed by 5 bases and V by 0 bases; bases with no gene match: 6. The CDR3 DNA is TGTGCTAGTGGTTTGGTACTTGACAGGGGGCGAACCGGGGAGCTGTTTTTT. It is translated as CASGLVLDRGRTGELFF.

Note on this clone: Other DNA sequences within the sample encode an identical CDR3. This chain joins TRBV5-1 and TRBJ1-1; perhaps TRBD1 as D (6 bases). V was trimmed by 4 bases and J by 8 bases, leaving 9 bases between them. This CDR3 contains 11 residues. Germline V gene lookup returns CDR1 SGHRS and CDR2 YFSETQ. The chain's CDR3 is CASSAGTEAFF. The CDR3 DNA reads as TGCGCCAGCAGCGCCGGGACAGAAGCTTTCTTT.

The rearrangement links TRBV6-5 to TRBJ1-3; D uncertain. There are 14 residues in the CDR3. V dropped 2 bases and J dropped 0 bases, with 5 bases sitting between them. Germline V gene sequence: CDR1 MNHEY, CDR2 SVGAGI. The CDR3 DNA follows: TGTGCCAGCAGTTACAGGTTCTCTGGAAACACCATATATTTT. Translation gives CASSYRFSGNTIYF.

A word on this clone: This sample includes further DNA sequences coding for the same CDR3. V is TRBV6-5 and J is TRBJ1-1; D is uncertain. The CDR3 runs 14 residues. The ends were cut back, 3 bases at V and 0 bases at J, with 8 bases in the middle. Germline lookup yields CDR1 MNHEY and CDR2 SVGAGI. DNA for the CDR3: TGTGCCAGCAGTTATGGAGGGCTGAACACTGAAGCTTTCTTT. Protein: CASSYGGLNTEAFF.

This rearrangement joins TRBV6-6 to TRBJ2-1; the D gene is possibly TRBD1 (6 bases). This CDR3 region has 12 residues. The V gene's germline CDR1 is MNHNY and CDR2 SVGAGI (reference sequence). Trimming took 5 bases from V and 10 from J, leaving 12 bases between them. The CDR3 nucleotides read TGTGCCAGCAGTCCCCGACAGGAAGAGCAGTTCTTC. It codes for CASSPRQEEQFF.

The CDR3 DNA sequence: TGTGCCAGCAAGACGGCGGGAGGAGAAAATGAGCAGTTCTTC. Translation: CASKTAGGENEQFF. The V call is TRBV11-3, the J call TRBJ2-1, with TRBD2 matching 8 bases. CDR1 and CDR2 from the germline V gene are SGHNT and YENEEA. V lost 7 bases, J lost 7 bases, and 9 bases stayed unmatched. The CDR3 has 14 residues.

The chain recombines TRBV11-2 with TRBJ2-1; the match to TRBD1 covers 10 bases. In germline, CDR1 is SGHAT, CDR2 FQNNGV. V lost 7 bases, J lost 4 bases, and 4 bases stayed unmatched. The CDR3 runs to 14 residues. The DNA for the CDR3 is TGTGCCAGCAAGTCGGGACAGGGGTACAATGAGCAGTTCTTC. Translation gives CASKSGQGYNEQFF.